The clone carrying this T cell receptor (beta chain) occurred many times. The entry originates in a study of regulatory T cells in long-lasting Graves disease. Time point given: newly diagnosed GD, antithyroid drugs for less than 3 months. Construction of the TCR library relied on RNA isolated from PBMCs. Arm-PCR of CDR3 regions with iRepertoire HTBI primers generated TCR beta libraries. Via MiXCR, TCRdb re-called the multiplex PCR reads, giving one row per CDR3 protein. The data show about 360,000 distinct CDR3 sequences, 15% to 20% seen once. This same sample was also part of a study on T cells in Graves' hyperthyroidism and ophthalmopathy.

Sequencing used peripheral blood mononuclear cells (PBMCs), obtained at new diagnosis, from a patient treated with antithyroid drugs. The receptor comes from a woman under 30 with Graves disease.

The CDR3, as DNA: TGCAGCGTTGTACTCTACAATGAGCAGTTCTTC. Protein product: CSVVLYNEQFF. The V call is TRBV29-1, the J call TRBJ2-1; unclear D gene. The V end lost 4 bases, the J end lost 3 bases, and 4 bases lay between the germline ends. The CDR3 is 11 amino acids. CDR1 and CDR2 from the germline V gene are SQVTM and ANQGSEA.